Listed here is a single T cell receptor (beta chain). Its matching antigen is unknown. The entry originates in a study of T cell responses to AZD1222 COVID-19 vaccine. Study conclusions and caveats: Only a handful of AZD1222 recipients, more than five in all, had baseline seropositivity. CD4 TCRs linked to vaccination spanned spike, dominating at 160-218 and 743-854. Unmutated variant regions are reportedly the target of nearly half of TCRs that are spike-specific.

With 2 bases clipped from V and 0 bases from J, the junction kept 24 bases outside the gene matches. Per germline, CDR1 MDHEN and CDR2 SYDVKM. This CDR3 region has 23 residues. Sequenced by immunoSEQ multiplex PCR; TCRdb stores in-frame clones only, minus some. The repertoire has roughly 81,000 clones, about 86% of them found once; the top ten carry approximately 8%. This specimen was peripheral blood, taken on day 0 of AZD1222 vaccination. This receptor was taken from an adult in good health. The genes are TRBV28 and TRBJ2-1; 8 bases match TRBD2. The CDR3 loop is CASSLGWSLTLTSDLSSYNEQFF. The CDR3 DNA reads as TGTGCCAGCAGTTTAGGATGGTCGCTGACTTTGACTAGCGACCTGAGCTCCTACAATGAGCAGTTCTTC.